This T cell receptor beta chain comes out of a study of technical replicates of blood from a few donors. V shed 7 bases, J shed 10 bases, and the junction held 10 bases outside the gene matches. Germline CDR1 and CDR2: SNHLY and FYNNEI. This CDR3 comprises 14 residues. Repertoires were generated with immunoSEQ multiplex PCR, while TCRdb's copy carries only in-frame clones and drops some. The repertoire holds about 85,000 clones, with around 94% as singletons. The rearrangement links TRBV2 to TRBJ2-7; TRBD2 matches at 13 bases. This receptor was taken from a human donor in good health. Material: T cells isolated from PBMCs. CDR3 sequence reads: CASIGGTSGIEQYF. Here the CDR3 DNA reads TGTGCCAGCATCGGTGGGACTAGCGGGATTGAACAGTACTTC.